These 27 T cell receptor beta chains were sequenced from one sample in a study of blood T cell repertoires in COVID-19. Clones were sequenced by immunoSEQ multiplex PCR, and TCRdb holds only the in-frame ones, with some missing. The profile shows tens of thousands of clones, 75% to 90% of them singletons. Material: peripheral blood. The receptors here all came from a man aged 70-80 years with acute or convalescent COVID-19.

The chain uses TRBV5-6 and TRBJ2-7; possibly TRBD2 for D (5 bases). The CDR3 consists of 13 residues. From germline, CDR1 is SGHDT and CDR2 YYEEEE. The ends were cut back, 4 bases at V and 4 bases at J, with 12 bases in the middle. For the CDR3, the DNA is TGTGCCAGCAGCCCGGACGAGGGTTACGAGCAGTACTTC. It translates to CASSPDEGYEQYF.

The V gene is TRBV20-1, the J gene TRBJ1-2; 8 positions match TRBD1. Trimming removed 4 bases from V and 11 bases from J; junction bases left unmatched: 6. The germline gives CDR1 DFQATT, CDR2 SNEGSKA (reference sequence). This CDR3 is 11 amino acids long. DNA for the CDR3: TGCAGTGCTAAAGTAACAGGGGGTTACACCTTC. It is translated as CSAKVTGGYTF.

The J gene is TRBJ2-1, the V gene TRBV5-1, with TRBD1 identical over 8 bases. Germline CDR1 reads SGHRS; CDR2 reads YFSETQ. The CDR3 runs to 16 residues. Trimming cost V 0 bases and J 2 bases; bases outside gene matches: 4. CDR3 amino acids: CASSLAEQGAYNEQFF. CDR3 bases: TGCGCCAGCAGCTTGGCCGAACAGGGGGCCTACAATGAGCAGTTCTTC.

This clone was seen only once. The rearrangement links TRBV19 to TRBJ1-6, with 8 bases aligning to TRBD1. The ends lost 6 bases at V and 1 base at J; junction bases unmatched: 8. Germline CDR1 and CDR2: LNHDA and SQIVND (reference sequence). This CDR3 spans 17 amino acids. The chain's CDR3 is CASRRQGISSYNSPLHF. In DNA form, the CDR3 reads TGTGCCAGTAGAAGACAGGGGATTTCGTCCTATAATTCACCCCTCCACTTT.

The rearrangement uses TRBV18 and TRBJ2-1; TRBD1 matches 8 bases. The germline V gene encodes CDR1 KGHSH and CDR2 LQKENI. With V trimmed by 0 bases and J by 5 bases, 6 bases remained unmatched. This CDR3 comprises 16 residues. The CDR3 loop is CASSPPRDRINNEQFF. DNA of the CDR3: TGTGCCAGCTCACCACCGAGGGACAGGATTAACAATGAGCAGTTCTTC.

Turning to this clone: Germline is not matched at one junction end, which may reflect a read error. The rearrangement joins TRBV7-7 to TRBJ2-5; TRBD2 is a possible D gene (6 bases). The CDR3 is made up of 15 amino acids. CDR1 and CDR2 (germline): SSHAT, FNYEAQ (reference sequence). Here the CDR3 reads CASSPGTRAGETQYF. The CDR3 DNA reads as TGTGCTAGCAGCCCGGGGACGAGGGCGGGGGAGACCCAGTACTTC.

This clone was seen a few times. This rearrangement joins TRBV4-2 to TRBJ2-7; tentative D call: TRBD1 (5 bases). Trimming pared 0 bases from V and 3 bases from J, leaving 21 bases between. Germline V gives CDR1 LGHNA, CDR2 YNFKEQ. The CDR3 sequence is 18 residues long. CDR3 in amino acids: CASSQDFRSSGSRYEQYF. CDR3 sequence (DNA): TGTGCCAGCAGCCAAGATTTCCGGTCATCAGGGTCTCGCTACGAGCAGTACTTC.

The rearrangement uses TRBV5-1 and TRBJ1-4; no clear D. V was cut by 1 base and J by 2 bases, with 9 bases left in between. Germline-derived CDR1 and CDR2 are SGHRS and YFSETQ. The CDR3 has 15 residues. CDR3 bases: TGCGCCAGCAGCTTGTTGGGGAGTACTAATGAAAAACTGTTTTTT. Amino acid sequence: CASSLLGSTNEKLFF.

DNA for the CDR3: TGTGCCAGCAAGAGGGACAGCGCCTACGAGCAGTACTTC. Translating it yields CASKRDSAYEQYF. The chain links TRBV6-6 to TRBJ2-7, with 7 nucleotides matching TRBD1. The trim removed 7 bases at V and 2 bases at J, leaving 5 bases unmatched. Looked up from germline, CDR1 is MNHNY and CDR2 is SVGAGI (reference sequence). The CDR3 is 13 residues long.

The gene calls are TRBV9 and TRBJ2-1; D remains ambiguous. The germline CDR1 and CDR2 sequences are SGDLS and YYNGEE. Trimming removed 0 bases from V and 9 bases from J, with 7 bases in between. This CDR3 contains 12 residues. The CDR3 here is CASSVAFSEQFF. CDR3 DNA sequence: TGTGCCAGCAGCGTAGCTTTCAGTGAGCAGTTCTTC.

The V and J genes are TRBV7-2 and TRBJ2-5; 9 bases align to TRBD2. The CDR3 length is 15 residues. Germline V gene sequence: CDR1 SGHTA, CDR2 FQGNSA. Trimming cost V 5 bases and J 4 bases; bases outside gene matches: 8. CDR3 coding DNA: TGTGCCAGCAGCGGTGGACTAGCGACGAGAGAGACCCAGTACTTC. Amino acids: CASSGGLATRETQYF.

CDR3 in amino acids: CASSQDTGLSRTGELFF. In DNA form, the CDR3 reads TGCGCCAGCAGCCAAGATACTGGCCTGAGCAGGACCGGGGAGCTGTTTTTT. The chain combines TRBV4-1 with TRBJ2-2; D unclear. CDR1 is MGHRA, CDR2 YSYEKL, per germline. The length of the CDR3 is 17 residues. Trimming removed 0 bases at V and 5 bases at J, with 16 bases between.

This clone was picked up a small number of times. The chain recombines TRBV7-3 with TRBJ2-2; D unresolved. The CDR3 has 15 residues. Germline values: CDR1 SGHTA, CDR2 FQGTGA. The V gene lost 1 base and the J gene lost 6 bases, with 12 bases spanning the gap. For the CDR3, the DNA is TGTGCCAGCAGCTTAATGTCGAGACACCCCGGGGAGCTGTTTTTT. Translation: CASSLMSRHPGELFF.

CDR3 coding DNA: TGTGCCATCAGGTCTGTAGGGGCGGGACAAGAGACCCAGTACTTC. Translated, it gives CAIRSVGAGQETQYF. This chain connects TRBV10-3 to TRBJ2-5, with a weak D call TRBD2 (6 bases). The V and J ends lost 6 bases and 2 bases respectively, with 16 bases between them. The CDR3 covers 15 residues. CDR1 ENHRY and CDR2 SYGVKD come from the germline V gene.

CDR3 sequence: CASSPDSEQPQHF. In DNA form, the CDR3 reads TGTGCCAGCAGCCCCGACAGCGAACAGCCCCAGCATTTT. This chain uses TRBV7-2 with TRBJ1-5; weak D call: TRBD1 (5 bases). Per the germline V gene, CDR1 is SGHTA and CDR2 is FQGNSA. This CDR3 has 13 residues. V lost 5 bases, J lost 7 bases, and 12 bases lay in between.

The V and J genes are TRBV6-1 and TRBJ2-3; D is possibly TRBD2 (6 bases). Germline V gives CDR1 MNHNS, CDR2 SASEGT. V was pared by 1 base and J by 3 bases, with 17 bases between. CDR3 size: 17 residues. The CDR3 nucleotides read TGTGCCAGCAGTGAAGATTTTGGGGGGTATAATACAGATACGCAGTATTTT. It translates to CASSEDFGGYNTDTQYF.

This chain's CDR3 is CASSQEAASGRSQFF. CDR3 nucleotides: TGTGCCAGCAGCCAAGAGGCGGCTAGCGGGAGGTCGCAGTTCTTC. The chain links TRBV4-2 to TRBJ2-1; TRBD2 matches at 11 bases. The V gene's germline CDR1 is LGHNA and CDR2 YNFKEQ. The CDR3 contains 15 residues. With V trimmed by 0 bases and J by 12 bases, 7 bases remained unmatched.

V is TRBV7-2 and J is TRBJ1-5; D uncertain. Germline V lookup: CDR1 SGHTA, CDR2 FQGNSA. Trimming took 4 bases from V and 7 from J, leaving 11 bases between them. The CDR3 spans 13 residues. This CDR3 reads CASSSERGQPQHF. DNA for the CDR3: TGTGCCAGCAGCTCAGAACGGGGACAGCCCCAGCATTTT.

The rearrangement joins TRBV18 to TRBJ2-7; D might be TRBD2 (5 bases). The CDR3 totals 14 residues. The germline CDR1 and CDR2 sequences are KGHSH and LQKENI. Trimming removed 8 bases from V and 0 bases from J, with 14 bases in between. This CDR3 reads CASLDGGLSYEQYF. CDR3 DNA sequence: TGTGCCAGCCTGGACGGAGGCCTCTCCTACGAGCAGTACTTC.

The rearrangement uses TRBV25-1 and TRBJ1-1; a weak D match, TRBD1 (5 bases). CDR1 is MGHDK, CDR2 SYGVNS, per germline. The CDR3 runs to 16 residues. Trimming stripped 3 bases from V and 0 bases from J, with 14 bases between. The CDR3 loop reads CASSDAGLYMNTEAFF. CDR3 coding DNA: TGTGCCAGCAGTGATGCGGGGCTATACATGAACACTGAAGCTTTCTTT.

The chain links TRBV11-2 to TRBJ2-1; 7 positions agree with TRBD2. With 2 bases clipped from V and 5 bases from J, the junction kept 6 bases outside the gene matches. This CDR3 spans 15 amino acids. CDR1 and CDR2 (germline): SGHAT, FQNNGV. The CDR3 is CASSLFAGDHNEQFF. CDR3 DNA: TGTGCCAGCAGCTTATTCGCGGGAGACCACAATGAGCAGTTCTTC.

The CDR3 DNA is TGCGCCAGCAGCGGGGGGTGGAATATACGCAATCAGCCCCAGCATTTT. Translated, it gives CASSGGWNIRNQPQHF. V gene TRBV4-1 combines with J gene TRBJ1-5, with D tentatively TRBD1 (5 bases). The germline V and J ends were trimmed by 5 bases and 2 bases, with 16 bases remaining between them. The CDR3 is 16 amino acids. CDR1 and CDR2 (germline): MGHRA, YSYEKL.

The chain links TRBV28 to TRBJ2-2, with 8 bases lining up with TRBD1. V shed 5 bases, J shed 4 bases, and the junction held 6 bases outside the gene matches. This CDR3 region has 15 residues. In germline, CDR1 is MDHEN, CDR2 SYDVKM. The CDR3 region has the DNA TGTGCCAGCAGTCCAGGGGGCAAGAGCACCGGGGAGCTGTTTTTT. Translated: CASSPGGKSTGELFF.

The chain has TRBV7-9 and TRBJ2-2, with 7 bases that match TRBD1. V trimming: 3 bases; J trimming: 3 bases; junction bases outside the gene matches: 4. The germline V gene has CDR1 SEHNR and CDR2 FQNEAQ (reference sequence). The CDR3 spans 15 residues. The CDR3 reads CASSFGDRDTGELFF. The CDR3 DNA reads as TGTGCCAGCAGCTTCGGCGACAGGGACACCGGGGAGCTGTTTTTT.

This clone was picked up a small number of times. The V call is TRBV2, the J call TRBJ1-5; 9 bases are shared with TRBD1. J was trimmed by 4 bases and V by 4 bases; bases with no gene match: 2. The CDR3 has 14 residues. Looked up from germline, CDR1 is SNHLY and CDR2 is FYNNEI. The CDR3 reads CASSGTGENQPQHF. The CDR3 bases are TGTGCCAGCAGTGGGACAGGGGAGAATCAGCCCCAGCATTTT.

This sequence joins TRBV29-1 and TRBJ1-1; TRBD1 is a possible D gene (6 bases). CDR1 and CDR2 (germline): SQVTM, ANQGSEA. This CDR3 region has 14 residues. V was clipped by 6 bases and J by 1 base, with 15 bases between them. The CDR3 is CSVVDRNQNTEAFF. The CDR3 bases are TGCAGCGTGGTCGACAGGAACCAGAACACTGAAGCTTTCTTT. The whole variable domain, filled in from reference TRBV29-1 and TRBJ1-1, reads SAVISQKPSRDICQRGTSLTIQCQVDSQVTMMFWYRQQPGQSLTLIATANQGSEATYESGFVIDKFPISRPNLTFSTLTVSNMSPEDSSIYLCSVVDRNQNTEAFFGQGTRLTVV.

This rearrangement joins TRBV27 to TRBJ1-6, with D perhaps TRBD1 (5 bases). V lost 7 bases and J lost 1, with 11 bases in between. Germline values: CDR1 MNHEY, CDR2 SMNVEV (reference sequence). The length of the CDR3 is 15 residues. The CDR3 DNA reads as TGTGCCAGCACTCCCTCAGGGTCCTATAATTCACCCCTCCACTTT. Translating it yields CASTPSGSYNSPLHF.